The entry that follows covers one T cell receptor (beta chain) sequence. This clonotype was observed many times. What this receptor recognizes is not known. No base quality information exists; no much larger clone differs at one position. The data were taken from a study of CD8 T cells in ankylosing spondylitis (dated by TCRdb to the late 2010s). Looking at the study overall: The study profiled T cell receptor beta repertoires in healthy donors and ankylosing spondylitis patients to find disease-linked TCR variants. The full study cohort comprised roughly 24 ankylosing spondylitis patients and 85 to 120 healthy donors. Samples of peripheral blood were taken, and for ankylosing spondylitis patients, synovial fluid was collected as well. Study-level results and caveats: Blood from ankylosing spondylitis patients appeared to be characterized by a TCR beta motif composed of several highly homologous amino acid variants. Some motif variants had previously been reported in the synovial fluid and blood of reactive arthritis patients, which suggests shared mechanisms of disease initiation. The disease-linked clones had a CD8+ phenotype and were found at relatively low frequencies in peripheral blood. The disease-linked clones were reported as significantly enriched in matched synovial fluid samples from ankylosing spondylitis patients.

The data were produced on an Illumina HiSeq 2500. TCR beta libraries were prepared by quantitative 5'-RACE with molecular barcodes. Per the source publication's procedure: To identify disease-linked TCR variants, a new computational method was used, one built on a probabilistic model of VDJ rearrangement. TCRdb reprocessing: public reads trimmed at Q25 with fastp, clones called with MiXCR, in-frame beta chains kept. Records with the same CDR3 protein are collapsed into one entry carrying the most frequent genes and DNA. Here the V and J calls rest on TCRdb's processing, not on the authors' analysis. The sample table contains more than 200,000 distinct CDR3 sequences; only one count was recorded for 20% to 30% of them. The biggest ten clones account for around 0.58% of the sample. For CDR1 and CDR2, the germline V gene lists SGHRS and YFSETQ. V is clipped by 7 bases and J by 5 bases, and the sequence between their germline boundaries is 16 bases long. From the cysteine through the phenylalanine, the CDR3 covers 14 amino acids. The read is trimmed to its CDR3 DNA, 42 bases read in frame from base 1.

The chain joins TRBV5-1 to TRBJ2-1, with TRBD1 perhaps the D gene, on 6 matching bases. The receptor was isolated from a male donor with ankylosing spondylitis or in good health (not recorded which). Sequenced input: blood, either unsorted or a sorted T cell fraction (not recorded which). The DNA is TGCGCCAGCTACCCCGGGACACTCAACAATGAGCAGTTCTTC. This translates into CASYPGTLNNEQFF.